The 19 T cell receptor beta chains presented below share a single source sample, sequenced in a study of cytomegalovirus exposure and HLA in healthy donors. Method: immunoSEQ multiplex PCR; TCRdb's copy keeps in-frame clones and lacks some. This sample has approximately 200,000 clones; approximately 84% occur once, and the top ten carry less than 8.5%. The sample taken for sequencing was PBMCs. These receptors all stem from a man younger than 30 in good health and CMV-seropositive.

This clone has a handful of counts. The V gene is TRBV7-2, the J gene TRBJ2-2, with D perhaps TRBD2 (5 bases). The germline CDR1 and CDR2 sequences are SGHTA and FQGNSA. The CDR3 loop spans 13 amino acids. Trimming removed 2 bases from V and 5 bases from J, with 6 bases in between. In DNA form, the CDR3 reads TGTGCCAGCAGCTTACGGGGAACCGGGGAGCTGTTTTTT. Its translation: CASSLRGTGELFF.

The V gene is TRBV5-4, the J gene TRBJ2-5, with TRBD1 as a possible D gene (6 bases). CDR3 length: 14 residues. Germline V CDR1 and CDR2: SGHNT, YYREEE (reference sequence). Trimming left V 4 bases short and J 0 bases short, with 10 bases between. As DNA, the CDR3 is TGTGCCAGCAGCCCCCGGGACAACCAAGAGACCCAGTACTTC. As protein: CASSPRDNQETQYF.

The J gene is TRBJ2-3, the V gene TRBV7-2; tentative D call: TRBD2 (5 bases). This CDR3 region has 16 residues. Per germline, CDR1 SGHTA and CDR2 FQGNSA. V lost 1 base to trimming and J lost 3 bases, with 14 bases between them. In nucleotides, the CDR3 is TGTGCCAGCAGCTTAGAGCTGGCGGGTCTAACAGATACGCAGTATTTT. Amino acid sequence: CASSLELAGLTDTQYF.

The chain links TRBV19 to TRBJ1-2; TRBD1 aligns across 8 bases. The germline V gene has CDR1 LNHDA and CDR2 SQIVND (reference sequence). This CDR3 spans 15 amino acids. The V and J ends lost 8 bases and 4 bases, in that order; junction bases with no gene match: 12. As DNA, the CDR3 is TGTGCCAGTTTGGGTTCAGGGGGCCTGGCCTATGGCTACACCTTC. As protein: CASLGSGGLAYGYTF.

CDR3 sequence: CASGRDTQYF. In nucleotides, the CDR3 is TGTGCCAGCGGGAGGGATACGCAGTATTTT. The chain employs TRBV27 and TRBJ2-3; tentatively, D is TRBD2 (6 bases). Trimming took off 8 bases at V and 6 bases at J, with 6 bases between the two ends. This CDR3 is 10 amino acids long. In germline, CDR1 is MNHEY, CDR2 SMNVEV (reference sequence).

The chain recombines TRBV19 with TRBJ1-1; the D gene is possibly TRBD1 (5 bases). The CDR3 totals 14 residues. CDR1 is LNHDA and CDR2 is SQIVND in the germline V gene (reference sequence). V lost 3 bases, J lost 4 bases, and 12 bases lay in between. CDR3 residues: CASSIQGLGTEAFF. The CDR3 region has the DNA TGTGCCAGTAGTATTCAGGGTCTGGGCACTGAAGCTTTCTTT.

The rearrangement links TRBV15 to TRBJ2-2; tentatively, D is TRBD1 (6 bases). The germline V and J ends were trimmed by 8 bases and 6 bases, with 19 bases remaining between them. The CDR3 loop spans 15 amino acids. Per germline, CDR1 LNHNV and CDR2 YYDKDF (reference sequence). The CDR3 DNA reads TGTGCCACCCAGGTAGATCCAGGGGACCCCGGGGAGCTGTTTTTT. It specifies CATQVDPGDPGELFF.

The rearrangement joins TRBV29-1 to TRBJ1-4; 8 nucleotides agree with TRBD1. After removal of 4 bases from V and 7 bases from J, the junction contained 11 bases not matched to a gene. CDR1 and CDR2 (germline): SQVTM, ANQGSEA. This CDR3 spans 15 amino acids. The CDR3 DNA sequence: TGCAGCGTTGGACCTACGCGGACAGGGTCTGAAAAACTGTTTTTT. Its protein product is CSVGPTRTGSEKLFF.

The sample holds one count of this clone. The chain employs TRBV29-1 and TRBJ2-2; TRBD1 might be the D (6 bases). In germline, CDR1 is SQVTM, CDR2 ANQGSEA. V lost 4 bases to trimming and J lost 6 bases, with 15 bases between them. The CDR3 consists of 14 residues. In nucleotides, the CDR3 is TGCAGCGTTGGGGCAGGGGTCCGGGCCGGGGAGCTGTTTTTT. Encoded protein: CSVGAGVRAGELFF.

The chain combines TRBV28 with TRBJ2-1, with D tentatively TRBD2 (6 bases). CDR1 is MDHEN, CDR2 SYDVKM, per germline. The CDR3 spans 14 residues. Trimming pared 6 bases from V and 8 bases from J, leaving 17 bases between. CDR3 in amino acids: CASRLVGRVHEQFF. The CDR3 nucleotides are TGTGCCAGCAGGCTAGTCGGGAGAGTACATGAGCAGTTCTTC.

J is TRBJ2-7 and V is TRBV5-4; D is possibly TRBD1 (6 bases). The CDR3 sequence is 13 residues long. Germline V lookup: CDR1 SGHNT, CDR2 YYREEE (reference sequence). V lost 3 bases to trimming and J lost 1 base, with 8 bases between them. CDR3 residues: CASSSDSSYEQYF. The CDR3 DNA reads TGTGCCAGCAGCTCGGACAGTTCCTACGAGCAGTACTTC.

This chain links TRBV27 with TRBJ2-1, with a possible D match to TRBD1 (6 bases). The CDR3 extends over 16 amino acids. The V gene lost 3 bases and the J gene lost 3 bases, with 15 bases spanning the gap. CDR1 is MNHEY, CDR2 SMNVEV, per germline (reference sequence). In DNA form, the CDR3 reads TGTGCCAGCAGTTTCGAGGCGAGGGGACACTACAATGAGCAGTTCTTC. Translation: CASSFEARGHYNEQFF.

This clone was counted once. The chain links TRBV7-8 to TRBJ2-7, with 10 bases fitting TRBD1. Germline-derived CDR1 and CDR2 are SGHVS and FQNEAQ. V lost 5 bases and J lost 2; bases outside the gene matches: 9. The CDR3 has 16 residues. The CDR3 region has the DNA TGTGCCAGCAGCAAGACAGGGGGCATGGGGACCTACGAGCAGTACTTC. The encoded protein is CASSKTGGMGTYEQYF.

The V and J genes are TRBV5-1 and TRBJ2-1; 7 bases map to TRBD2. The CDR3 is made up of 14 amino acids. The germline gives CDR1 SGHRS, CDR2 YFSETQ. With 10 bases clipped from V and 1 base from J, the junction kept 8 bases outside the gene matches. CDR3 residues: CASGEGQSYNEQFF. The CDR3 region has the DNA TGCGCCTCCGGGGAGGGCCAGTCCTACAATGAGCAGTTCTTC.

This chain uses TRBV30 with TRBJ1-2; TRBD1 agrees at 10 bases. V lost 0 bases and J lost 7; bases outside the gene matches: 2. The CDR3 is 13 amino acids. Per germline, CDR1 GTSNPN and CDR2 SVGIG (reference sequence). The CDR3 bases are TGTGCCTGGAGTGTCGGACAGGGGGGTGGCTACACCTTC. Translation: CAWSVGQGGGYTF.

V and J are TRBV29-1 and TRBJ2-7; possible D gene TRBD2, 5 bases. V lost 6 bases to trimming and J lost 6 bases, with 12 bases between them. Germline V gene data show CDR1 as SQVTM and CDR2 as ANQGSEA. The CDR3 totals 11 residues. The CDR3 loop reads CSVYAGFEQYF. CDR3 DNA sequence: TGCAGCGTGTACGCGGGTTTCGAGCAGTACTTC.

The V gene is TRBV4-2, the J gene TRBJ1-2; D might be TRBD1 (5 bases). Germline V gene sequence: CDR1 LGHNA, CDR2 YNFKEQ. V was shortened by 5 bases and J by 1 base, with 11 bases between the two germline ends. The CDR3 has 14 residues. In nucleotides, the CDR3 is TGTGCCAGCAGCGTCGGAGGGGATAACTATGGCTACACCTTC. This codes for CASSVGGDNYGYTF.

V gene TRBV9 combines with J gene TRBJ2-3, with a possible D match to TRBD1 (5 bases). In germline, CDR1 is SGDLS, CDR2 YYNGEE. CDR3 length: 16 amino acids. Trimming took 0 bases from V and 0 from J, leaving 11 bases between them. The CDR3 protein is CASSVEGRFSTDTQYF. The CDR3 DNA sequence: TGTGCCAGCAGCGTAGAGGGGCGATTTAGCACAGATACGCAGTATTTT.

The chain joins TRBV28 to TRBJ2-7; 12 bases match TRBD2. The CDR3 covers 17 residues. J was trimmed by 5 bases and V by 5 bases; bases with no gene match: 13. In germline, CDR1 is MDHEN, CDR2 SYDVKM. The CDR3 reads CASSPQTGLAGIDEQYF. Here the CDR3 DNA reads TGTGCCAGCAGTCCACAAACAGGACTAGCGGGAATCGACGAGCAGTACTTC.